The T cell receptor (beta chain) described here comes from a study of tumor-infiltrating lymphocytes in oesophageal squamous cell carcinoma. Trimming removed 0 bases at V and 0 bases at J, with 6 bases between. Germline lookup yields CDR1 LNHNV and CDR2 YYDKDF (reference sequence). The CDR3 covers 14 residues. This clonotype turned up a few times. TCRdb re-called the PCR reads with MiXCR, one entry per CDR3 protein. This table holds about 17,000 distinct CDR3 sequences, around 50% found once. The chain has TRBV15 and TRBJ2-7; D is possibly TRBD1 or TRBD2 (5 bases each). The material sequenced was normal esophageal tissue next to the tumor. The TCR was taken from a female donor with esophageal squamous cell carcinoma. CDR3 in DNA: TGTGCCACCAGCAGAGAGGGGGTCTCCTACGAGCAGTACTTC. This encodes CATSREGVSYEQYF.